A selection of T cell receptor beta chains follows, all from one sample in a study of T cell clones after liver transplantation. Sequenced by immunoSEQ multiplex PCR; TCRdb stores in-frame clones only, minus some. The sample holds about 99,000 clones; about 86% are singletons and the top ten take roughly 2.8%. The input for sequencing was CD4+ T cells from blood, taken approximately 50 months after liver transplant. The receptor source for this set is a human patient who received a liver transplant. The graft donor may have given rise to some T cells. CDR3s include the opening cysteine and the closing phenylalanine or tryptophan. The order of the fields is clone size, J gene, V gene, D gene, CDR3 DNA, CDR3 protein. A D gene is named only where the DNA matches it firmly. Only some rows state a clone size, as once, few, many or a class for expanded clones.

>few|TRBJ1-5|TRBV4-2|TRBD1
TGTGCCAGCAGCCAAGAGGTACAGGGGTATGGGAGCAATCAGCCCCAGCATTTT
CASSQEVQGYGSNQPQHF
>once|TRBJ2-7|TRBV30|-
TGTGCCTGGAGTGTACGGGACAACGAGCAGTACTTC
CAWSVRDNEQYF
>-|TRBJ2-5|TRBV27|-
TGTGCCAGCAAGCGGGACAGCCAAGAGACCCAGTACTTC
CASKRDSQETQYF
>-|TRBJ1-2|TRBV6-1|-
TGTGCCAGCACCGAAGGTGGTAACTATGGCTACACCTTC
CASTEGGNYGYTF
>-|TRBJ2-3|TRBV2|-
TGTGCCAGCAGTATAACCGGGACATACACAGATACGCAGTATTTT
CASSITGTYTDTQYF
>-|TRBJ1-1|TRBV15|-
TGTGCCACCAGCAGAGACAAGGGGCACACTGAAGCTTTCTTT
CATSRDKGHTEAFF
>once|TRBJ2-7|TRBV6-1|-
TGTGCCAGCACGCCCAGGGGCCGCTACGAGCAGTACTTC
CASTPRGRYEQYF
>-|TRBJ2-2|TRBV14|TRBD2
TGTGCCAGCAGCCAAAGAAGCGGGGCGAACACCGGGGAGCTGTTTTTT
CASSQRSGANTGELFF
>once|TRBJ1-4|TRBV18|-
TGTGCCAGCTCACCACGTGAGATAAGCGCTAATGAAAAACTGTTTTTT
CASSPREISANEKLFF
>-|TRBJ1-1|TRBV5-1|-
TGCGCCAGCAGCTTGGAGGACTTTCCTATCGGGACTGAAGCTTTCTTT
CASSLEDFPIGTEAFF
>-|TRBJ2-4|TRBV15|-
TGTGCCACCAGCAGAGATGGGTCGTCCATTCAGTACTTC
CATSRDGSSIQYF
>-|TRBJ1-5|TRBV27|-
TGTGCCAGCAGTTTAAGTGTGGACAGAGTAAGCAATCAGCCCCAGCATTTT
CASSLSVDRVSNQPQHF
>-|TRBJ1-1|TRBV7-2|-
TGTGCCAGCATCCCACGGGGCAGGGACACTGAAGCTTTCTTT
CASIPRGRDTEAFF
>-|TRBJ1-6|TRBV5-4|-
TGTGCCAGCAACCCGGGAGGGAACTCACCCCTCCACTTT
CASNPGGNSPLHF
>-|TRBJ1-3|TRBV28|-
TGTGCCAGCAGTTTATACCGCGGATACTCTGGAAACACCATATATTTT
CASSLYRGYSGNTIYF
>-|TRBJ1-5|TRBV6-6|-
TGTGCCAGTACTCCCCTAACAGGGACCAATCAGCCCCAGCATTTT
CASTPLTGTNQPQHF
>-|TRBJ1-2|TRBV18|TRBD1
TGTGCCAGCTCAGCGTCTATTGGACAGGCTGCAAGGGTTTATGGCTACACCTTC
CASSASIGQAARVYGYTF
>-|TRBJ2-5|TRBV7-2|-
TGTGCCAGCAGCTTAGCGGGGAAACAAGAGACCCAGTACTTC
CASSLAGKQETQYF
>-|TRBJ2-5|TRBV25-1|TRBD2
TGTGCCAGCAGTGATGTCCTTCGCGCGGGGGGACAGACCCAGTACTTC
CASSDVLRAGGQTQYF
>-|TRBJ2-5|TRBV5-1|TRBD1
TGCGCCAGCAGCTCGGACAGGGCAGAGACCCAGTACTTC
CASSSDRAETQYF